This T cell receptor beta chain was obtained from a study of blood T cells in healthy people across ages. Together with a sample-barcoded 5' primer, a J-beta primer mix was included in a second PCR lasting roughly 6 to 12 cycles. TCRdb called the 5' RACE reads again in MiXCR, with one record for every CDR3 protein. This table holds 1.5 million to 2 million distinct CDR3 sequences, 28% found once. The CDR3 is 17 amino acids. V was pared by 3 bases and J by 4 bases, with 20 bases between. CDR1 and CDR2 (germline): KGHSH, LQKENI. They isolated at least 6 million PBMCs from each sample. The clonotype comes from a woman in her twenties or thirties in good health. Input material: blood. The gene calls are TRBV18 and TRBJ2-3, with D maybe TRBD2 (6 bases). The CDR3 here is CASSPLRGRGGADTQYF. The CDR3 coding sequence is TGTGCCAGCTCACCCCTTCGAGGGCGGGGCGGCGCAGATACGCAGTATTTT.